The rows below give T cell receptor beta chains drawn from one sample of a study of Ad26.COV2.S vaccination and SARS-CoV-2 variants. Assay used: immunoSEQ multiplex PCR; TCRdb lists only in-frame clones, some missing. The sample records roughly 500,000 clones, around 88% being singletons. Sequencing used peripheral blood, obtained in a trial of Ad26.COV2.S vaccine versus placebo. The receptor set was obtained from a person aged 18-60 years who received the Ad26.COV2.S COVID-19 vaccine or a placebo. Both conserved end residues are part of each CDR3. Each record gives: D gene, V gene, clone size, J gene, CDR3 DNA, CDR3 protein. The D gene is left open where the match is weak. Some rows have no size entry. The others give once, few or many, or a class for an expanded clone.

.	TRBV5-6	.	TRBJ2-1	TGTGCCAGCAGCTTGGTAGGCAGGGCCGACAATGAGCAGTTCTTC	CASSLVGRADNEQFF
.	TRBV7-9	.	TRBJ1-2	TGTGCCAGCAACCCAGCGAGCTATGGCTACACCTTC	CASNPASYGYTF
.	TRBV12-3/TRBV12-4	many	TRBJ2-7	TGTGCCAGCAGTTCGGCAGCGGTCTACGAGCAGTACTTC	CASSSAAVYEQYF
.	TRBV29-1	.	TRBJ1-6	TGCAGCGTTGAAGTTGCGGGGGGTGCCTATAATTCACCCCTCCACTTT	CSVEVAGGAYNSPLHF
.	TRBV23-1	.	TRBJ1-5	TGCGCCAGCAGTCACAGTAGCAATCAGCCCCAGCATTTT	CASSHSSNQPQHF
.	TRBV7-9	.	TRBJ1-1	TGTGCCAGCAGCTTATCGGGCTCGATCACTGAAGCTTTCTTT	CASSLSGSITEAFF
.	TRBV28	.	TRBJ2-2	TGTGCCAGCAGTTTACCAGGGCGGACCGGGGAGCTGTTTTTT	CASSLPGRTGELFF
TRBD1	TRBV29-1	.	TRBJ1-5	TGCAGCGTCCGGGACAGAGAAGATCAGCCCCAGCATTTT	CSVRDREDQPQHF
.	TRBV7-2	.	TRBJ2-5	TGTGCCAGCAGCAGGGGAATCCAAGAGACCCAGTACTTC	CASSRGIQETQYF
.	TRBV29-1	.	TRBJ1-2	TGCAGCGTTGCCGACAGGATTGGGGCCGGCTACACCTTC	CSVADRIGAGYTF
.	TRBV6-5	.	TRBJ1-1	TGTGCCAGCAGTTATGCGGGCAGAGACTTTGAAGCTTTCTTT	CASSYAGRDFEAFF
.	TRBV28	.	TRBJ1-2	TGTGCTCACACGGGCAGATACTATGGCTACACCTTC	CAHTGRYYGYTF
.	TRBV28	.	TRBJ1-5	TGTGCCAGCAGCCACCGGGACGGATTCAATCAGCCCCAGCATTTT	CASSHRDGFNQPQHF
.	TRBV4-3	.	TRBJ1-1	TGCGCCAGCAGCCAAGAGTGGGGCACTGAAGCTTTCTTT	CASSQEWGTEAFF
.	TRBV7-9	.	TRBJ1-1	TGTGCCAGCAGCTTAGGAACACGCGAGAACACTGAAGCTTTCTTT	CASSLGTRENTEAFF
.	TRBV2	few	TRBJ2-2	TGTGCCAGCAGTGATGGGAGTTTGAACACCGGGGAGCTGTTTTTT	CASSDGSLNTGELFF
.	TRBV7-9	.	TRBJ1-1	TGTGCCAGCAGCTTACCAACTACAGTTGAAGCTTTCTTT	CASSLPTTVEAFF
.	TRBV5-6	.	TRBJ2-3	TGTGCCAGCAGCTTCTGGGACACAGATACGCAGTATTTT	CASSFWDTDTQYF